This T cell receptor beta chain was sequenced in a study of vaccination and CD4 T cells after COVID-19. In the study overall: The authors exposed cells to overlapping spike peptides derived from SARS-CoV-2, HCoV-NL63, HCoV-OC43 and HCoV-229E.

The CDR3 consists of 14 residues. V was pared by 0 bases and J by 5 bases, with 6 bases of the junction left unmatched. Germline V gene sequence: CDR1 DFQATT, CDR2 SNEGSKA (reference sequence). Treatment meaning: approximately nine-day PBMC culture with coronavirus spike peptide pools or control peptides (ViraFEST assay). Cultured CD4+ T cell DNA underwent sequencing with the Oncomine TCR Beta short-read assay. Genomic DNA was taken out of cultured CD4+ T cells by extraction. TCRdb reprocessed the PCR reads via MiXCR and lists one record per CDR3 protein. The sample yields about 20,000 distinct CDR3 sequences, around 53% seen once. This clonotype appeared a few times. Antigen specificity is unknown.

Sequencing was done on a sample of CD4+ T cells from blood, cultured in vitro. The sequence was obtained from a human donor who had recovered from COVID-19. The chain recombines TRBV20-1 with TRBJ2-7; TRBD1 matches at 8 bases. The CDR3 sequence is CSAREIGTGNEQYF. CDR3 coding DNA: TGCAGTGCTAGAGAAATAGGGACAGGTAACGAGCAGTACTTC.